The 22 T cell receptor beta chains below come from one sample, sequenced in a study of siplizumab effects on memory and regulatory T cells. Libraries were prepared by immunoSEQ multiplex PCR; TCRdb keeps only in-frame clonotypes and omits some of them. This table holds around 68,000 clones, roughly 88% found once. The sequenced material came from Tregs sorted from blood. These TCRs come from a human donor in good health.

V gene TRBV10-3 combines with J gene TRBJ1-3, with D uncertain. Trimming shortened V by 0 bases and J by 0 bases, and 9 bases separated the two germline ends. The V gene's germline CDR1 is ENHRY and CDR2 SYGVKD. The CDR3 sequence is 16 residues long. The CDR3 protein is CAISESYGVSGNTIYF. The CDR3 nucleotides are TGTGCCATCAGTGAGTCGTACGGCGTCTCTGGAAACACCATATATTTT.

The chain is built from TRBV5-1 and TRBJ1-3, with 7 bases lining up with TRBD1. With V trimmed by 4 bases and J by 4 bases, 5 bases remained unmatched. Germline V gives CDR1 SGHRS, CDR2 YFSETQ. CDR3 length: 14 residues. CDR3 residues: CASSGGQPGNTIYF. DNA of the CDR3: TGCGCCAGCAGCGGGGGACAGCCAGGAAACACCATATATTTT.

This sequence joins TRBV5-1 and TRBJ2-3; D assignment may be TRBD1 or TRBD2 (5 bases each). The CDR3 totals 13 residues. The V end was cut by 7 bases, the J end by 0 bases, with 9 bases between. The germline gives CDR1 SGHRS, CDR2 YFSETQ. The CDR3 here is CASSGGSTDTQYF. Here the CDR3 DNA reads TGCGCCAGCTCTGGGGGAAGCACAGATACGCAGTATTTT. Filled out from reference TRBV5-1 and TRBJ2-3, the complete variable domain reads KAGVTQTPRYLIKTRGQQVTLSCSPISGHRSVSWYQQTPGQGLQFLFEYFSETQRNKGNFPGRFSGRQFSNSRSEMNVSTLELGDSALYLCASSGGSTDTQYFGPGTRLTVL.

The rearrangement joins TRBV5-1 to TRBJ2-7; TRBD1 matches 7 bases. V lost 0 bases, J lost 2 bases, and 2 bases stayed unmatched. Germline V gene data show CDR1 as SGHRS and CDR2 as YFSETQ. The CDR3 length is 14 residues. The CDR3 loop is CASSLVGQPYEQYF. The CDR3 DNA follows: TGCGCCAGCAGCTTGGTGGGACAGCCCTACGAGCAGTACTTC.

The chain uses TRBV28 and TRBJ2-7; D is undetermined. This CDR3 region has 11 residues. Trimming took off 6 bases at V and 1 base at J, with 4 bases between the two ends. CDR1 MDHEN and CDR2 SYDVKM come from the germline V gene. CDR3 region: CASSSSYEQYF. In nucleotides, the CDR3 is TGTGCCAGCAGCTCTTCCTACGAGCAGTACTTC.

This clone was detected only a few times. The rearrangement joins TRBV12-5 to TRBJ1-5, with no clear D. CDR1 is LGHNT, CDR2 FRNRAP, per germline. This CDR3 has 13 amino acids. Trimming removed 6 bases from V and 5 bases from J, with 11 bases in between. The CDR3 protein is CASGIGLDQPQHF. The CDR3 DNA reads TGTGCTAGTGGCATCGGCTTAGATCAGCCCCAGCATTTT.

The gene calls are TRBV9 and TRBJ2-3, with D hard to call. The CDR3 has 12 residues. Germline V gene data show CDR1 as SGDLS and CDR2 as YYNGEE. The V end was cut by 4 bases, the J end by 2 bases, with 5 bases between. CDR3 nucleotide sequence: TGTGCCAGCAGCCCCCACACAGATACGCAGTATTTT. Residues: CASSPHTDTQYF.

The genes are TRBV2 and TRBJ2-7; D unresolved. Trimming left V 10 bases short and J 3 bases short, with 4 bases between. This CDR3 is built from 9 residues. The germline V gene has CDR1 SNHLY and CDR2 FYNNEI. The CDR3 here is CATYYEQYF. The CDR3 nucleotides are TGTGCCACCTACTACGAGCAGTACTTC.

The CDR3 protein is CASSLELTGHETQYF. CDR3 nucleotide sequence: TGTGCCAGCAGCTTAGAGCTGACAGGGCACGAGACCCAGTACTTC. The rearrangement joins TRBV7-9 to TRBJ2-5, with TRBD1 matching over 7 bases. V lost 1 base, J lost 5 bases, and 7 bases stayed unmatched. The length of the CDR3 is 15 residues. The germline V gene encodes CDR1 SEHNR and CDR2 FQNEAQ (reference sequence).

This chain uses TRBV5-1 with TRBJ2-3; the match to TRBD2 covers 13 bases. CDR1 is SGHRS, CDR2 YFSETQ, per germline. Unmatched junction bases numbered 2, after V lost 4 bases and J lost 0 bases. The CDR3 length is 16 residues. The CDR3 DNA is TGCGCCAGCAGCGGGACTAGCGGGACTAGCACAGATACGCAGTATTTT. Residues: CASSGTSGTSTDTQYF.

V gene TRBV27 combines with J gene TRBJ2-3; tentative D call: TRBD1 (5 bases). From germline, CDR1 is MNHEY and CDR2 SMNVEV (reference sequence). The V and J ends lost 2 bases and 1 base respectively, with 13 bases between them. This CDR3 is 16 amino acids long. The CDR3: CASSLIPGMGTDTQYF. CDR3 coding DNA: TGTGCCAGCAGTTTAATCCCAGGGATGGGCACAGATACGCAGTATTTT.

The chain couples TRBV19 to TRBJ1-1; 8 nucleotides line up with TRBD1. After removal of 6 bases from V and 3 bases from J, the junction contained 3 bases not matched to a gene. Germline V gene lookup returns CDR1 LNHDA and CDR2 SQIVND (reference sequence). The CDR3 totals 13 residues. In DNA form, the CDR3 reads TGTGCCAGTAGCGGACAGGGCCACACTGAAGCTTTCTTT. Its protein product is CASSGQGHTEAFF. The full variable domain, rest sourced from reference TRBV19 and TRBJ1-1, is DGGITQSPKYLFRKEGQNVTLSCEQNLNHDAMYWYRQDPGQGLRLIYYSQIVNDFQKGDIAEGYSVSREKKESFPLTVTSAQKNPTAFYLCASSGQGHTEAFFGQGTRLTVV.

CDR3 sequence: CSVVDRYNQPQHF. For the CDR3, the DNA is TGCAGCGTTGTGGACAGATACAATCAGCCCCAGCATTTT. V and J are TRBV29-1 and TRBJ1-5; D may be TRBD1 (6 bases). CDR3 length equals 13 residues. V was pared by 4 bases and J by 3 bases, with 10 bases between. The germline CDR1 and CDR2 sequences are SQVTM and ANQGSEA.

The chain employs TRBV7-9 and TRBJ1-1; TRBD1 might be the D (5 bases). Trimming shortened V by 5 bases and J by 0 bases, and 13 bases separated the two germline ends. The germline gives CDR1 SEHNR, CDR2 FQNEAQ (reference sequence). The CDR3 has 15 amino acids. The CDR3 here is CASSPRQTMNTEAFF. CDR3 in DNA: TGTGCCAGCAGCCCGAGACAGACCATGAACACTGAAGCTTTCTTT. Using reference TRBV7-9 and TRBJ1-1 for the parts outside the CDR3, the full variable domain is DTGVSQNPRHKITKRGQNVTFRCDPISEHNRLYWYRQTLGQGPEFLTYFQNEAQLEKSRLLSDRFSAERPKGSFSTLEIQRTEQGDSAMYLCASSPRQTMNTEAFFGQGTRLTVV.

The J gene is TRBJ1-2, the V gene TRBV14, with D hard to call. Trimming shortened V by 2 bases and J by 1 base, and 5 bases separated the two germline ends. The V gene's germline CDR1 is SGHDN and CDR2 FVKESK. The CDR3 runs to 13 residues. CDR3 sequence: CASSQTYNYGYTF. In DNA form, the CDR3 reads TGTGCCAGCAGCCAAACCTATAACTATGGCTACACCTTC.

V and J are TRBV5-1 and TRBJ2-1; D ambiguous. Trimming removed 4 bases at V and 0 bases at J, with 8 bases between. Germline V gene lookup returns CDR1 SGHRS and CDR2 YFSETQ. This CDR3 contains 14 residues. The CDR3 loop is CASSLESSYNEQFF. The CDR3 DNA follows: TGCGCCAGCAGCCTAGAAAGCTCCTACAATGAGCAGTTCTTC. Supplemented by reference TRBV5-1 and TRBJ2-1, the full variable domain reads KAGVTQTPRYLIKTRGQQVTLSCSPISGHRSVSWYQQTPGQGLQFLFEYFSETQRNKGNFPGRFSGRQFSNSRSEMNVSTLELGDSALYLCASSLESSYNEQFFGPGTRLTVL.

The chain employs TRBV18 and TRBJ2-7; 9 nucleotides agree with TRBD1. Germline lookup yields CDR1 KGHSH and CDR2 LQKENI. CDR3 length equals 14 residues. Trimming removed 4 bases from V and 3 bases from J; junction bases left unmatched: 4. The CDR3 here is CASSRQGQGYEQYF. CDR3 sequence (DNA): TGTGCCAGCTCACGTCAGGGACAGGGCTACGAGCAGTACTTC.

This chain joins TRBV11-3 and TRBJ2-2; unclear D gene. Germline loops: CDR1 SGHNT, CDR2 YENEEA. Trimming pared 5 bases from V and 5 bases from J, leaving 12 bases between. CDR3 length: 14 amino acids. The CDR3 loop is CASSKSGDTGELFF. The DNA for the CDR3 is TGTGCCAGCAGCAAAAGTGGGGATACCGGGGAGCTGTTTTTT.

The chain carries TRBV5-6 and TRBJ2-4; 10 nucleotides agree with TRBD1. The CDR3 extends over 18 amino acids. J was trimmed by 0 bases and V by 1 base; bases with no gene match: 7. Germline CDR1 SGHDT, CDR2 YYEEEE. The CDR3 loop is CASSLTGQGKIAKNIQYF. The CDR3 region has the DNA TGTGCCAGCAGCTTGACGGGACAGGGGAAAATAGCCAAAAACATTCAGTACTTC.

The chain is built from TRBV21-1 and TRBJ1-5. TRBV21-1 is reported as a pseudogene. The CDR3 covers 16 residues. In DNA form, the CDR3 reads TGTGCCAGCAGCAAAGAGCGAAGGGTTGGCAATCAGCCCCAGCATTTT. Amino acid sequence: CASSKERRVGNQPQHF.

The chain couples TRBV5-1 to TRBJ2-2, with D unresolved. The germline CDR1 and CDR2 sequences are SGHRS and YFSETQ. V lost 2 bases to trimming and J lost 6 bases, with 8 bases between them. This CDR3 spans 13 amino acids. CDR3 coding DNA: TGCGCCAGCAGCTTCCGGAAGCCCGGGGAGCTGTTTTTT. Amino acids: CASSFRKPGELFF.

V and J are TRBV7-9 and TRBJ1-3, with D uncertain. In germline, CDR1 is SEHNR, CDR2 FQNEAQ (reference sequence). This CDR3 contains 14 residues. Trimming left V 5 bases short and J 4 bases short, with 12 bases between. The CDR3 region is CASSPWAGGNTIYF. The CDR3 DNA follows: TGTGCCAGCAGCCCCTGGGCAGGAGGAAACACCATATATTTT.